This T cell receptor (beta chain) was recovered during a study of post-analysis software for immune sequencing data. Broader study findings: Patients had higher frequencies than controls of about five TRBV segments, including TRBV5-6, TRBV5-1 and TRBV20-1.

TCR beta cDNA libraries included unique molecular identifiers. MiXCR was run by TCRdb on the PCR reads, yielding one entry per CDR3 protein. This table has some 500,000 distinct CDR3 sequences, less than 45% appearing once. The germline V gene has CDR1 MNHEY and CDR2 SMNVEV (reference sequence). The ends were cut back, 3 bases at V and 2 bases at J, with 14 bases in the middle. This CDR3 region has 15 residues. This clonotype turned up a few times. Its antigen is undetermined. The chain joins TRBV27 to TRBJ2-7; D may be TRBD1 (6 bases). The sample consisted of blood. The TCR was taken from a girl aged 5 to 17 with multiple sclerosis. CDR3 nucleotides: TGTGCCAGCAGTTTGAACAGGGAAGTTGCCTACGAGCAGTACTTC. Translating it yields CASSLNREVAYEQYF.